The clone carrying this T cell receptor (beta chain) was counted a few times. TCRdb processed the RT-PCR reads anew with MiXCR; each CDR3 protein has one entry. The sample contains more than 550,000 distinct CDR3 sequences, 10% to 12% of which appear only once. This specimen comes from a study of response to subunit inactivated influenza vaccine. CDR3 size: 14 residues. V was trimmed by 1 base and J by 4 bases, leaving 10 bases between them. Germline V gives CDR1 LNHNV, CDR2 YYDKDF (reference sequence). The sample was also linked to a second study, of T cells expressing NK-cell markers. Turning to that study: The TCR beta cDNA came from 5'RACE template switching with UMIs. The study did not resolve the HCMV specificity of expanded NKG2C+ T cell clones.

The TCR comes from a man aged 45-65 years who received an inactivated influenza vaccine. The sequenced sample was PBMCs from blood, obtained on the day of vaccination. J is TRBJ1-1 and V is TRBV15, with a weak D call TRBD1 (5 bases). CDR3 bases: TGTGCCACCAGCAGAGCCGGAGGGGCCACTGAAGCTTTCTTT. It yields the protein CATSRAGGATEAFF.